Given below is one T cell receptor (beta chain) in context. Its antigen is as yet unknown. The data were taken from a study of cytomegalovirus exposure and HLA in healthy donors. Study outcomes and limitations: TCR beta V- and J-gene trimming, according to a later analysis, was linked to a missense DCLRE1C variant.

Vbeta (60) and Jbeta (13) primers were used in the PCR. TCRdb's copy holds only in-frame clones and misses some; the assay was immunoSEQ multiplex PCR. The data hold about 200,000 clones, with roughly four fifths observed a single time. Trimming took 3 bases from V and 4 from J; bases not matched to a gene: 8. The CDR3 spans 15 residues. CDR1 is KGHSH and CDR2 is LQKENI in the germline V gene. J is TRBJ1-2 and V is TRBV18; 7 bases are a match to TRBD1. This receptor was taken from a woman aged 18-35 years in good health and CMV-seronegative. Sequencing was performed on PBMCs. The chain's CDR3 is CASSPQTGSGYGYTF. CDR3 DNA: TGTGCCAGCTCACCCCAGACAGGGTCAGGCTATGGCTACACCTTC.